These 27 T cell receptor beta chains were sequenced from one sample in a study of blood T cell repertoires in COVID-19. Profiling relied on immunoSEQ multiplex PCR, and the TCRdb table lists in-frame clones only, not all of them. The sample has fewer than 300,000 clones; roughly 80% are singletons. Sequenced: PBMCs or T cells enriched from blood (not recorded which). Receptors were obtained from a man aged 35 to 55 who had been exposed to COVID-19.

This rearrangement joins TRBV6-4 to TRBJ1-2; tentative D call: TRBD1 (5 bases). Looked up from germline, CDR1 is MRHNA and CDR2 is SNTAGT. With 6 bases removed from V and 1 base from J, the gap between germline ends came to 15 bases. The CDR3 consists of 15 residues. The CDR3: CASSSTRDFNYGYTF. CDR3 in DNA: TGTGCCAGCAGCAGCACTCGGGACTTTAACTATGGCTACACCTTC.

This clone occurred a few times. This chain connects TRBV30 to TRBJ1-2; no definite D call. The length of the CDR3 is 13 residues. The germline V and J ends were trimmed by 4 bases and 5 bases, with 14 bases remaining between them. CDR1 and CDR2 (germline): GTSNPN, SVGIG (reference sequence). This CDR3 reads CAWIRDEVYGYTF. The CDR3 nucleotides read TGTGCCTGGATACGGGATGAAGTTTATGGCTACACCTTC.

The CDR3 protein is CASSFAGVTYNEQFF. The CDR3 bases are TGTGCCAGTAGTTTTGCGGGGGTTACCTACAATGAGCAGTTCTTC. V is TRBV19 and J is TRBJ2-1, with TRBD2 identical over 7 bases. Looked up from germline, CDR1 is LNHDA and CDR2 is SQIVND (reference sequence). This CDR3 contains 15 residues. With V trimmed by 5 bases and J by 2 bases, 6 bases remained unmatched.

The CDR3 sequence is CATARGTPGELFF. The DNA of the CDR3 is TGTGCCACCGCCAGGGGGACCCCCGGGGAGCTGTTTTTT. The chain combines TRBV24-1 with TRBJ2-2, with 7 bases lining up with TRBD1. V shed 9 bases and J 6 bases; nucleotides not matched to a gene: 6. The CDR3 is 13 residues long. Per germline, CDR1 KGHDR and CDR2 SFDVKD.

The genes are TRBV7-9 and TRBJ2-1; 10 bases agree with TRBD2. V was clipped by 5 bases and J by 11 bases; unmatched bases: 9. Germline CDR1 is SEHNR and CDR2 is FQNEAQ (reference sequence). There are 14 residues in the CDR3. The CDR3, as DNA: TGTGCCAGCAGCCATACCGGGACTAGCGATCAGCAGTTCTTC. Translating gives CASSHTGTSDQQFF.

The chain couples TRBV12-5 to TRBJ2-1; 9 nucleotides align to TRBD2. V lost 7 bases to trimming and J lost 4 bases; unmatched junction nucleotides: 2. This CDR3 region has 13 residues. In germline, CDR1 is LGHNT, CDR2 FRNRAP. In DNA, the CDR3 is TGTGCTAGTGCGGCGGGAGGGTACAATGAGCAGTTCTTC. Its protein product is CASAAGGYNEQFF.

J is TRBJ1-1 and V is TRBV18; D is ambiguous. Trimming pared 3 bases from V and 4 bases from J, leaving 6 bases between. Germline lookup yields CDR1 KGHSH and CDR2 LQKENI. This CDR3 contains 12 residues. CDR3 region: CASSPGVTEAFF. CDR3 in DNA: TGTGCCAGCTCACCCGGGGTCACTGAAGCTTTCTTT.

On this clone itself: Germline and junction disagree at one end, which may indicate a read error. The V gene is TRBV14, the J gene TRBJ2-7; D ambiguous. The germline gives CDR1 SGHDN, CDR2 FVKESK. The CDR3 is 14 amino acids. The CDR3 DNA follows: TGTGCCAGCAGTATTCTCAGGTCCTCCTCCGAGCAGTACTTC. Protein: CASSILRSSSEQYF. Full variable domain (remainder filled in from reference TRBV14 and TRBJ2-7): EAGVTQFPSHSVIEKGQTVTLRCDPISGHDNLYWYRRVMGKEIKFLLHFVKESKQDESGMPNNRFLAERTGGTYSTLKVQPAELEDSGVYFCASSILRSSSEQYFGPGTRLTVT.

This clone was recorded only once. V is TRBV27 and J is TRBJ2-2, with 11 bases lining up with TRBD1. With V trimmed by 6 bases and J by 6 bases, 12 bases remained unmatched. This CDR3 has 17 amino acids. Germline CDR1 is MNHEY and CDR2 is SMNVEV (reference sequence). The CDR3: CASSLAGTGGFAGELFF. The CDR3 DNA is TGTGCCAGCAGCCTCGCCGGGACAGGGGGTTTTGCCGGGGAGCTGTTTTTT.

This clone came up a few times. The gene calls are TRBV10-3 and TRBJ2-1; 10 nucleotides match TRBD2. The CDR3 sequence is 18 residues long. CDR1 and CDR2 (germline): ENHRY, SYGVKD. The V segment lost 7 bases and the J segment 0 bases; nucleotides outside the gene matches: 12. The CDR3 DNA reads TGTGCCATCAAGGACTCGGGAGCGGGAGGGAGCTCCTACAATGAGCAGTTCTTC. The encoded protein is CAIKDSGAGGSSYNEQFF.

This clone was found once. The chain couples TRBV29-1 to TRBJ2-1, with 7 bases matching TRBD2. This CDR3 is 14 amino acids long. The trim removed 7 bases at V and 2 bases at J, leaving 8 bases unmatched. The germline CDR1 and CDR2 sequences are SQVTM and ANQGSEA. The CDR3 DNA is TGCAGCGCCCGAGCGGGACGAACCTACAATGAGCAGTTCTTC. It codes for CSARAGRTYNEQFF.

The chain uses TRBV6-2 or TRBV6-3 and TRBJ1-5; D remains ambiguous. The V end was cut by 5 bases, the J end by 2 bases, with 13 bases between. This CDR3 is built from 15 residues. CDR1 and CDR2 (germline): MNHEY, SVGEGT. DNA of the CDR3: TGTGCCAGCAGTCTTTACCTGAGGGGCAATCAGCCCCAGCATTTT. Protein: CASSLYLRGNQPQHF.

This chain uses TRBV6-5 with TRBJ2-3; 7 bases map to TRBD2. The germline gives CDR1 MNHEY, CDR2 SVGAGI. The length of the CDR3 is 14 residues. J lost 4 bases, V lost 10 bases, and 11 bases had no gene match. Here the CDR3 DNA reads TGTGCCACCACTAGCGAGATGAGTCCAGATACGCAGTATTTT. Protein product: CATTSEMSPDTQYF.

The J gene is TRBJ2-1, the V gene TRBV6-5; possibly TRBD1 for D (5 bases). Trimming removed 5 bases from V and 5 bases from J, with 7 bases in between. The CDR3 has 12 amino acids. The germline V gene has CDR1 MNHEY and CDR2 SVGAGI. In DNA, the CDR3 is TGTGCCAGCAGTCAGGGCGACAATGAGCAGTTCTTC. Residues: CASSQGDNEQFF.

CDR3 residues: CASSQDDGGSADTQYF. The CDR3 DNA reads as TGTGCCAGCAGCCAAGATGATGGCGGGAGCGCAGATACGCAGTATTTT. The chain carries TRBV3-1 (or the pseudogene TRBV3-2) and TRBJ2-3; 7 positions agree with TRBD2. The J segment lost 4 bases and the V segment lost 0 bases, leaving 7 bases of the junction unmatched. This CDR3 region has 16 residues. Germline V gene sequence: CDR1 LGHDT, CDR2 YNNKEL (reference sequence).

The rearrangement links TRBV27 to TRBJ2-1, with TRBD1 matching 7 bases. CDR1 MNHEY and CDR2 SMNVEV come from the germline V gene (reference sequence). CDR3 length: 14 residues. The V segment lost 6 bases and the J segment 3 bases; nucleotides outside the gene matches: 5. CDR3 DNA: TGTGCCAGCAGCCCACAGGGGTACTACAATGAGCAGTTCTTC. Encoded protein: CASSPQGYYNEQFF.

J is TRBJ1-4 and V is TRBV5-1; D call uncertain. This CDR3 is 16 amino acids long. Trimming cost V 4 bases and J 4 bases, with 17 bases left between them. Germline loops: CDR1 SGHRS, CDR2 YFSETQ. The CDR3 is CASSTGREVVNEKLFF. The CDR3 coding sequence is TGCGCCAGCAGCACCGGCCGGGAGGTCGTTAATGAAAAACTGTTTTTT.

V is TRBV19 and J is TRBJ2-5; no firm D call. CDR1 LNHDA and CDR2 SQIVND come from the germline V gene (reference sequence). The CDR3 covers 15 residues. Trimming pared 3 bases from V and 2 bases from J, leaving 13 bases between. This chain's CDR3 is CASSIRAAAQETQYF. The CDR3 DNA is TGTGCCAGTAGTATTCGTGCGGCGGCTCAAGAGACCCAGTACTTC.

This rearrangement joins TRBV20-1 to TRBJ1-2, with 8 positions matching TRBD1. J lost 4 bases, V lost 3 bases, and 7 bases had no gene match. Germline V CDR1 and CDR2: DFQATT, SNEGSKA (reference sequence). The CDR3 covers 14 residues. CDR3 bases: TGCAGTGCTAGTCCCGGGACAGGATCCTATGGCTACACCTTC. Translating gives CSASPGTGSYGYTF.

This clone was picked up many times. The V and J genes are TRBV18 and TRBJ2-1, with 7 positions matching TRBD1. CDR1 KGHSH and CDR2 LQKENI come from the germline V gene. The CDR3 has 15 amino acids. Unmatched junction bases numbered 11, after V lost 3 bases and J lost 9 bases. CDR3 nucleotides: TGTGCCAGCTCACCTCCTACGGGACAGCCGAGTGAGCAGTTCTTC. It translates to CASSPPTGQPSEQFF.

The V call is TRBV11-1, the J call TRBJ2-7, with D perhaps TRBD2 (6 bases). The CDR3 runs to 15 residues. Trimming took off 1 base at V and 5 bases at J, with 15 bases between the two ends. Germline CDR1 SGHAT, CDR2 FQDESV (reference sequence). DNA of the CDR3: TGTGCCAGCAGCTTAGGGAGCGCGGGACTGAACGAGCAGTACTTC. As protein: CASSLGSAGLNEQYF.

The J gene is TRBJ2-5, the V gene TRBV7-9; 13 positions agree with TRBD2. The CDR3 contains 16 residues. Per germline, CDR1 SEHNR and CDR2 FQNEAQ (reference sequence). V shed 8 bases and J 5 bases; nucleotides not matched to a gene: 11. CDR3 sequence reads: CASGPTTSGRRETQYF. As DNA, the CDR3 is TGTGCCAGCGGACCGACGACTAGCGGGAGGAGGGAGACCCAGTACTTC.

The chain combines TRBV12-3 or TRBV12-4 with TRBJ1-2; the D gene is possibly TRBD1 (5 bases). V shed 2 bases and J shed 4 bases, with 8 bases lying between them. This CDR3 is built from 13 residues. CDR3 protein: CASSLRTPYGYTF. CDR3 nucleotides: TGTGCCAGCAGTTTAAGGACACCCTATGGCTACACCTTC.

This clone was observed a single time. The chain couples TRBV18 to TRBJ1-1; possible D gene TRBD1, 5 bases. Trimming cost V 4 bases and J 6 bases, with 18 bases left between them. The CDR3 sequence is 15 residues long. Germline loops: CDR1 KGHSH, CDR2 LQKENI. CDR3 residues: CASSRYTGDGSEAFF. CDR3 nucleotide sequence: TGTGCCAGCTCACGCTACACAGGAGATGGCTCTGAAGCTTTCTTT.

J is TRBJ2-2 and V is TRBV11-2; 9 nucleotides line up with TRBD1. Germline lookup yields CDR1 SGHAT and CDR2 FQNNGV. J was trimmed by 0 bases and V by 2 bases; bases with no gene match: 4. This CDR3 is built from 17 residues. As DNA, the CDR3 is TGTGCCAGCAGCTTATCCGGGACAGGGACGAACACCGGGGAGCTGTTTTTT. It is translated as CASSLSGTGTNTGELFF.

This clone was recorded once. The chain recombines TRBV27 with TRBJ1-4, with 8 bases matching TRBD1. V dropped 6 bases and J dropped 5; count of bases not matched to a gene: 5. Germline V CDR1 and CDR2: MNHEY, SMNVEV (reference sequence). The CDR3 runs 14 residues. CDR3 residues: CASRFTGGNEKLFF. Written as DNA, the CDR3 is TGTGCCAGCAGATTTACAGGGGGAAATGAAAAACTGTTTTTT.

The J gene is TRBJ1-2, the V gene TRBV7-2; no reliable D call. CDR3 length: 13 amino acids. From germline, CDR1 is SGHTA and CDR2 FQGNSA. V was clipped by 0 bases and J by 8 bases, with 10 bases between them. The CDR3 region is CASSLASTRGYTF. DNA of the CDR3: TGTGCCAGCAGCTTAGCCTCTACCCGGGGCTACACCTTC.